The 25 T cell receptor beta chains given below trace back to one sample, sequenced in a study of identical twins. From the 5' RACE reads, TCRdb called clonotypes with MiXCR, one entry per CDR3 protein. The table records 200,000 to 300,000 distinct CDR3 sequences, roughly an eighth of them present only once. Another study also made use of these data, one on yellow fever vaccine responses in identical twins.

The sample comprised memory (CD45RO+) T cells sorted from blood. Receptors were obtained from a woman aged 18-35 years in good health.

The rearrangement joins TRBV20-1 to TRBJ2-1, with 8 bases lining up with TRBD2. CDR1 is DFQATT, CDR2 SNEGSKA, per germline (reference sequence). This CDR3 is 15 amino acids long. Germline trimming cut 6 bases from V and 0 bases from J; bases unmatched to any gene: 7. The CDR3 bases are TGCAGTGCAATAGCGGGATCGGGCTCCTACAATGAGCAGTTCTTC. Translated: CSAIAGSGSYNEQFF.

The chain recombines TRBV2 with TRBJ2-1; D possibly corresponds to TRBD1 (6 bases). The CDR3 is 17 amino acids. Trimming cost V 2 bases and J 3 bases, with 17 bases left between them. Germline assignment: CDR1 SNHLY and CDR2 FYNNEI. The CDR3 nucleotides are TGTGCCAGCAGTGAATTAGGTAGTGGGACACTCTACAATGAGCAGTTCTTC. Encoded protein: CASSELGSGTLYNEQFF.

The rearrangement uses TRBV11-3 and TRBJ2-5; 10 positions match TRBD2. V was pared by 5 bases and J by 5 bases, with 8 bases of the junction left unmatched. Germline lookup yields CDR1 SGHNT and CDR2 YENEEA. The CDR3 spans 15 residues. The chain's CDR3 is CASSASGSSLETQYF. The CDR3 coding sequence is TGTGCCAGCAGCGCTAGCGGGAGCAGCTTGGAGACCCAGTACTTC.

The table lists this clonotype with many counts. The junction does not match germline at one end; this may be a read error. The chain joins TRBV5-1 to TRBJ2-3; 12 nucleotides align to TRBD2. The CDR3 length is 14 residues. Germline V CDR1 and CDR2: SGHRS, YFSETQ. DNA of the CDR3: TGTGCCAGCAGTCTAGCGGGAGGGCCAGATACGCAGTATTTT. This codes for CASSLAGGPDTQYF.

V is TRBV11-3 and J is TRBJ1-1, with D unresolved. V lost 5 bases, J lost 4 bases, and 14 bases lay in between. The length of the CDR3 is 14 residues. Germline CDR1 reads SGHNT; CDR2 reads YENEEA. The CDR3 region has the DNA TGTGCCAGCAGCGGTACTAAGGGAGGCACTGAAGCTTTCTTT. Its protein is CASSGTKGGTEAFF.

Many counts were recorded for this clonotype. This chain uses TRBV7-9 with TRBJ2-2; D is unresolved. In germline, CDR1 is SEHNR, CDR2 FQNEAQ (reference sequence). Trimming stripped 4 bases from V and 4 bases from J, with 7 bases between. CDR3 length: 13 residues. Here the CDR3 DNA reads TGTGCCAGCAGCTCAAGGTTCACCGGGGAGCTGTTTTTT. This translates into CASSSRFTGELFF.

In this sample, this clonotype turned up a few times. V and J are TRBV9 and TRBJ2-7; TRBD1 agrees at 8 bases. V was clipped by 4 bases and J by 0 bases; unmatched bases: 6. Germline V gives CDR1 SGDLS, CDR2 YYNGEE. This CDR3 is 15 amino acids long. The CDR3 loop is CASSLGDRTSYEQYF. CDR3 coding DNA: TGTGCCAGCAGCCTCGGGGACAGGACCTCCTACGAGCAGTACTTC.

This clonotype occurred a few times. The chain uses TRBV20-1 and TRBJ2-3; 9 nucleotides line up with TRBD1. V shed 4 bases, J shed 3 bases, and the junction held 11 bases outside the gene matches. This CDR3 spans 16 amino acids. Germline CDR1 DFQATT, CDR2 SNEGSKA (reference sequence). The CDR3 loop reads CSANSPRQGDTDTQYF. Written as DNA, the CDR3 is TGCAGTGCTAACTCCCCGAGACAGGGGGATACAGATACGCAGTATTTT.

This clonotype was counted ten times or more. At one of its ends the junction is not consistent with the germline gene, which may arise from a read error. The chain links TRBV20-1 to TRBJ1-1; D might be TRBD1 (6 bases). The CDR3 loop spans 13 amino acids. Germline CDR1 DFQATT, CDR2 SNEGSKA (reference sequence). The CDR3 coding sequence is TGCAGTGCCAGAGAACAGGGAGAAACTGAAGCTTTCTTT. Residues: CSAREQGETEAFF.

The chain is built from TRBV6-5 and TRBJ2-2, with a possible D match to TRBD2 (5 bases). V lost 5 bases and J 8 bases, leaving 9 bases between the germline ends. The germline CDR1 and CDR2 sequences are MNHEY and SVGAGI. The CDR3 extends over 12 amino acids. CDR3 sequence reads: CASSGRTGELFF. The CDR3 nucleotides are TGTGCCAGCAGTGGGAGAACGGGGGAGCTGTTTTTT.

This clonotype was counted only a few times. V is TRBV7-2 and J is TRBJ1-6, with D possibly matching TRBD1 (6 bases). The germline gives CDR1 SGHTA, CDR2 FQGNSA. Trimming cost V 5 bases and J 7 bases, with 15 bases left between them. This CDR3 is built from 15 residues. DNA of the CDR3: TGTGCCAGCAGCGGCAACAGGGTACAGAATTCACCCCTCCACTTT. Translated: CASSGNRVQNSPLHF.

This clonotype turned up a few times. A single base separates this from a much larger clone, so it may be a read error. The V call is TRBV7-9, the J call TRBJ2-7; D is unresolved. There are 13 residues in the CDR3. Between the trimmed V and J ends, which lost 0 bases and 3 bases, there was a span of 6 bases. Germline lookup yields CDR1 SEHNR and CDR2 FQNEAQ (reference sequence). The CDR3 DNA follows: TGTGCCAGCAGCTTAGCAGGGATCTACGAGCAGTACTTC. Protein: CASSLAGIYEQYF.

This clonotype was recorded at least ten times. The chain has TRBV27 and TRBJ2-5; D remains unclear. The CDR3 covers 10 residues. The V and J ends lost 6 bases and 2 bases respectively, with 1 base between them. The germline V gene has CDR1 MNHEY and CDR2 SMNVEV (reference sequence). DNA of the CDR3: TGTGCCAGCAGACAAGAGACCCAGTACTTC. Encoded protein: CASRQETQYF.

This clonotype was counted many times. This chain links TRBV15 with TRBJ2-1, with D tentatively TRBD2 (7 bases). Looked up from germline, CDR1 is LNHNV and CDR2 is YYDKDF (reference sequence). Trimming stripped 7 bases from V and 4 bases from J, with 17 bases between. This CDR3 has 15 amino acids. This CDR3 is CATNLQRGGYNEQFF. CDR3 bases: TGTGCCACCAACCTCCAGAGGGGGGGTTACAATGAGCAGTTCTTC.

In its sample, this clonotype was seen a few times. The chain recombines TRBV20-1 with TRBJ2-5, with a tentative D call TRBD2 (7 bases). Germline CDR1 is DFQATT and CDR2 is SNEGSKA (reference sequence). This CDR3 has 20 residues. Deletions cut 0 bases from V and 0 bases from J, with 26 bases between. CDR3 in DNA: TGCAGTGCTAGAGATGAGGGGGGGTCGGCAGAAAGCCGGTACCAAGAGACCCAGTACTTC. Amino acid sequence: CSARDEGGSAESRYQETQYF.

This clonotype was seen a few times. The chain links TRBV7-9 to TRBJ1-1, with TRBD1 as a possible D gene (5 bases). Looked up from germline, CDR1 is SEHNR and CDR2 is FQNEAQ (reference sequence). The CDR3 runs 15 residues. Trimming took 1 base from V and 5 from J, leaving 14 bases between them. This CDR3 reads CASSLGQGASTEAFF. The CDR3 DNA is TGTGCCAGCAGCTTAGGCCAGGGAGCGAGTACTGAAGCTTTCTTT.

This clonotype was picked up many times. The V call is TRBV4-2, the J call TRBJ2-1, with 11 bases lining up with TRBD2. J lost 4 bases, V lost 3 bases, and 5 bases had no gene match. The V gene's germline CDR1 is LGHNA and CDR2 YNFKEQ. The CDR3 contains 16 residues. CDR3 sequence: CASSHTSGGPYNEQFF. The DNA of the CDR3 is TGTGCCAGCAGCCATACTAGCGGGGGCCCGTACAATGAGCAGTTCTTC.

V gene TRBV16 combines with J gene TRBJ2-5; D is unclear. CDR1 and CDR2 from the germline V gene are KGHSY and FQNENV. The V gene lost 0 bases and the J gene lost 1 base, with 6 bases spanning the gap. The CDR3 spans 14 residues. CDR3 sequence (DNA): TGTGCCAGCAGCCAATCGAGCGCCCAAGAGACCCAGTACTTC. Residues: CASSQSSAQETQYF.

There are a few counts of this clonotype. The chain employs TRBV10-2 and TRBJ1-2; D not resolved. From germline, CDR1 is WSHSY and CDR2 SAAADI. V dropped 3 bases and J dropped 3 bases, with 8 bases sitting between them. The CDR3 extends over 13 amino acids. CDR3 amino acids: CASSEQGYYGYTF. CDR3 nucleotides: TGCGCCAGCAGTGAACAAGGGTACTATGGCTACACCTTC.

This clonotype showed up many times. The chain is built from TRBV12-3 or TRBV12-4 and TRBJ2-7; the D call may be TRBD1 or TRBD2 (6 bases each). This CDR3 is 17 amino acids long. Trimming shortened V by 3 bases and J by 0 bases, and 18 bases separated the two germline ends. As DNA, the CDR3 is TGTGCCAGCAGTTTTGAGGTAACACAGGGAGGCTCCTACGAGCAGTACTTC. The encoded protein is CASSFEVTQGGSYEQYF.

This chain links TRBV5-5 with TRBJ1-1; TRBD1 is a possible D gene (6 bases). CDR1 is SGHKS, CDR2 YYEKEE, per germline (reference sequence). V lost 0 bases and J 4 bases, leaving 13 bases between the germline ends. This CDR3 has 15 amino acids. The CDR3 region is CASSLATGLGTEAFF. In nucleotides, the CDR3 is TGTGCCAGCAGCTTGGCCACAGGGTTGGGCACTGAAGCTTTCTTT.

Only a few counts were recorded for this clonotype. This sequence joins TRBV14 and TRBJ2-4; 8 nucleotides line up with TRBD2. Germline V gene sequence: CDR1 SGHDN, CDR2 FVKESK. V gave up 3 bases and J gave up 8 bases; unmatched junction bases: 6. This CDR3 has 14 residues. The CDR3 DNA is TGTGCCAGCAGCCAGCGGGGGGCTGGGGACATTCAGTACTTC. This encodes CASSQRGAGDIQYF.

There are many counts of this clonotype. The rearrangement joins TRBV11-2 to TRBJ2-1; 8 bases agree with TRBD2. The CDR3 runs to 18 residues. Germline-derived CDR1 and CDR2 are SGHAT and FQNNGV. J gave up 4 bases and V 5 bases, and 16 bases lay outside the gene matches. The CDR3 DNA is TGTGCCAGCAGCCCATCAACCCAAGAGGGACTAGTATACAATGAGCAGTTCTTC. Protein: CASSPSTQEGLVYNEQFF.

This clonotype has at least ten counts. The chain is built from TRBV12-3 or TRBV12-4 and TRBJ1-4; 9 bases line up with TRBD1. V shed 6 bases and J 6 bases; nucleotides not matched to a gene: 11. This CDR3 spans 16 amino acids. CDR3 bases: TGTGCCAGCAGCTCTAGTTCCTGGACAGGGGATGAAAAACTGTTTTTT. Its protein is CASSSSSWTGDEKLFF.

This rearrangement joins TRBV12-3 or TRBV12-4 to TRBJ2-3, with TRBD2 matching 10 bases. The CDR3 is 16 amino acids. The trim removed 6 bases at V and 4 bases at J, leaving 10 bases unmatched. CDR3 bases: TGTGCCAGCAGCCTCCTAGCGGGAGCTTCCCCAGATACGCAGTATTTT. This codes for CASSLLAGASPDTQYF.